This T cell receptor (beta chain) appears in the sequencing data of a study of blood T cell repertoires in COVID-19. Looking at the study overall: PBMCs, B-cell-depleted T cells, or T cells were the source of the cDNA or gDNA that made up the material.

A few counts support this clone. The method was immunoSEQ multiplex PCR; TCRdb's version includes in-frame clones alone and lacks a portion of them. The sample shows 220,000 or so clones, about four fifths of them seen only once. This receptor was identified in a woman aged 25 to 39 who had recovered from COVID-19. Sequencing input: peripheral blood.

The DNA for the CDR3 is TGTGCCAGCAGCTTAGACCCGGCAGGGCAGGTCTATGGCTACACCTTC. Its translation: CASSLDPAGQVYGYTF. This chain links TRBV7-6 with TRBJ1-2, with a weak D call TRBD1 (5 bases). The CDR3 length is 16 residues. Trimming removed 1 base at V and 4 bases at J, with 16 bases between. Looked up from germline, CDR1 is SGHVS and CDR2 is FNYEAQ.